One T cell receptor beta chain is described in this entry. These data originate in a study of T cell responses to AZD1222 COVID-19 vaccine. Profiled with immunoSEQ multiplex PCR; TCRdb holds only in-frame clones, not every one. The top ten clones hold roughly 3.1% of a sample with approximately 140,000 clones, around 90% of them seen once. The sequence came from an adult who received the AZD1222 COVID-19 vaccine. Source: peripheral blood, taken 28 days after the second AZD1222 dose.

CDR3 residues: CSVRGRGGETQYF. DNA for the CDR3: TGCAGCGTTCGGGGGAGAGGGGGGGAGACCCAGTACTTC. This sequence joins TRBV29-1 and TRBJ2-5; TRBD1 or TRBD2 may be the D gene (6 bases each). The CDR3 contains 13 residues. V was pared by 5 bases and J by 5 bases, with 15 bases between. Germline loops: CDR1 SQVTM, CDR2 ANQGSEA.